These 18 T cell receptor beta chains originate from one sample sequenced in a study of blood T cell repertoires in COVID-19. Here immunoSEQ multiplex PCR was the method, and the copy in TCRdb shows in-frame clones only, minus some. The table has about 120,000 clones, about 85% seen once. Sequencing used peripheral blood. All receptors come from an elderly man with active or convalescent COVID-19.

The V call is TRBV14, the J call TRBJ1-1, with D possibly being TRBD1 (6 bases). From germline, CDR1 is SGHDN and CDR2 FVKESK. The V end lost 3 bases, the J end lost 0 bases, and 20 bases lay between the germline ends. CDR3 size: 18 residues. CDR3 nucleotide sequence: TGTGCCAGCAGCCACAGAAAGTCGGCGCAGGGGATGAACACTGAAGCTTTCTTT. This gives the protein CASSHRKSAQGMNTEAFF.

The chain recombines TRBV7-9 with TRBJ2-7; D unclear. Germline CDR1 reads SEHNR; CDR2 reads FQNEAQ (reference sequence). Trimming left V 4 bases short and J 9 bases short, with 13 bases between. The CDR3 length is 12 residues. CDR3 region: CASSSPLRVQYF. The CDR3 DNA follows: TGTGCCAGCAGCTCGCCCCTCCGGGTGCAGTACTTC. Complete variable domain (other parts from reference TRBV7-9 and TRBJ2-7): DTGVSQNPRHKITKRGQNVTFRCDPISEHNRLYWYRQTLGQGPEFLTYFQNEAQLEKSRLLSDRFSAERPKGSFSTLEIQRTEQGDSAMYLCASSSPLRVQYFGPGTRLTVT.

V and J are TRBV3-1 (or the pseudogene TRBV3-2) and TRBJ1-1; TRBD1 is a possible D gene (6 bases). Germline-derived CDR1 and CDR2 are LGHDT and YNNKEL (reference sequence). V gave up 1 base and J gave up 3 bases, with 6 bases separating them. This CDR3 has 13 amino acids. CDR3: CASSQGGHTEAFF. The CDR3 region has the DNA TGTGCCAGCAGCCAAGGGGGGCACACTGAAGCTTTCTTT.

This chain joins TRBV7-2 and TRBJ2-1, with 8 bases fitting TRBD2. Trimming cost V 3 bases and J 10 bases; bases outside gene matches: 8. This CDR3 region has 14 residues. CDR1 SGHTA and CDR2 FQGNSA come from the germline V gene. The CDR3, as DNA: TGTGCCAGCAGCTTCAGCGGGAGTGGGGTAGAGCAGTTCTTC. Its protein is CASSFSGSGVEQFF.

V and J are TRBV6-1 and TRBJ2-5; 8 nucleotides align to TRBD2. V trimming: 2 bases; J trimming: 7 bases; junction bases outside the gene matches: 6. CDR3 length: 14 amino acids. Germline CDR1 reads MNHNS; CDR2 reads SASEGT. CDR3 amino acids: CASSESGGRGTQYF. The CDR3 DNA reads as TGTGCCAGCAGTGAATCGGGGGGGCGCGGGACCCAGTACTTC.

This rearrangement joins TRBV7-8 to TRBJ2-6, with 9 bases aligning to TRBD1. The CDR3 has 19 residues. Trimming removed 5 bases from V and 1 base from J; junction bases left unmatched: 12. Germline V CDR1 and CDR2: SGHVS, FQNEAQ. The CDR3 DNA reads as TGTGCCAGCAGCGGCTTGCCGGGACAGGGACGATCTGGGGCCAACGTCCTGACTTTC. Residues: CASSGLPGQGRSGANVLTF.

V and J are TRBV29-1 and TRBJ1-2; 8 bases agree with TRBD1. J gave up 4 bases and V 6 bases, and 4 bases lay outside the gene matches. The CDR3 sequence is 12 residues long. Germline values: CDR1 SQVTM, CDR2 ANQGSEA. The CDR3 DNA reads TGCAGCGTCGGACAGGGTATCTATGGCTACACCTTC. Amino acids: CSVGQGIYGYTF.

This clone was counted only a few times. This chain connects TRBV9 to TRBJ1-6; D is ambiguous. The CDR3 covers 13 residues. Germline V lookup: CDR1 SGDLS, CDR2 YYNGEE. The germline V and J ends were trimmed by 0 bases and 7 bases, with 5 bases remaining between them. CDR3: CASSVDGNSPLHF. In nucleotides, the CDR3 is TGTGCCAGCAGCGTAGACGGGAATTCACCCCTCCACTTT.

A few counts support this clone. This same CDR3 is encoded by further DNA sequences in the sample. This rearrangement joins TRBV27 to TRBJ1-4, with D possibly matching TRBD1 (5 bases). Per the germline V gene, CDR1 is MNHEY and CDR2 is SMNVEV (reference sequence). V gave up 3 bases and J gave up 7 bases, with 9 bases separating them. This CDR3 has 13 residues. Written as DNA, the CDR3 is TGTGCCAGCAGTTTTTCAGGGTTTGAAAAACTGTTTTTT. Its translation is CASSFSGFEKLFF.

Here the CDR3 reads CATTGRTYEQYF. The CDR3 DNA follows: TGTGCCACGACGGGTAGGACCTACGAGCAGTACTTC. The rearrangement uses TRBV12-5 and TRBJ2-7; the D is unclear. This CDR3 is built from 12 residues. Looked up from germline, CDR1 is LGHNT and CDR2 is FRNRAP.

The CDR3 here is CASRQSSGSDTQYF. CDR3 nucleotides: TGTGCCAGCAGGCAATCTAGCGGCTCAGATACGCAGTATTTT. The genes are TRBV7-3 and TRBJ2-3; 7 nucleotides agree with TRBD2. From germline, CDR1 is SGHTA and CDR2 FQGTGA. With V trimmed by 6 bases and J by 4 bases, 7 bases remained unmatched. CDR3 length: 14 amino acids. Using reference TRBV7-3 and TRBJ2-3 for the parts outside the CDR3, the full variable domain is GAGVSQTPSNKVTEKGKYVELRCDPISGHTALYWYRQSLGQGPEFLIYFQGTGAADDSGLPNDRFFAVRPEGSVSTLKIQRTERGDSAVYLCASRQSSGSDTQYFGPGTRLTVL.

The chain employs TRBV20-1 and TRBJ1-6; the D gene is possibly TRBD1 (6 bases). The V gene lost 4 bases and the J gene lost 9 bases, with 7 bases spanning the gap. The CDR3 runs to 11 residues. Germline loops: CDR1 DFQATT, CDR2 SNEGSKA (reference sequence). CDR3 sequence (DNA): TGCAGTGCTAAACAGGGTTCACCCCTCCACTTT. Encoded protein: CSAKQGSPLHF.

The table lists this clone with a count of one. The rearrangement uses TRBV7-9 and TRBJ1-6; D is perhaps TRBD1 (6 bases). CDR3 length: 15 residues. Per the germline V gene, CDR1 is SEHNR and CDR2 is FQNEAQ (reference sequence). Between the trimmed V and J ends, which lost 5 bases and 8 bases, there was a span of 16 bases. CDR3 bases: TGTGCCAGCAGCCGAGGGGGTCTGTACGATTCACCCCTCCACTTT. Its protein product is CASSRGGLYDSPLHF.

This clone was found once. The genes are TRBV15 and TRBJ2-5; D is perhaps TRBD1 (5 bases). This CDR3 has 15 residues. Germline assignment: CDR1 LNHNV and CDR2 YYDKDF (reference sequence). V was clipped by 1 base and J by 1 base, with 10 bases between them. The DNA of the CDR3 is TGTGCCACCAGCAGAGCGTCAGGGCCCCAAGAGACCCAGTACTTC. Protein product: CATSRASGPQETQYF.

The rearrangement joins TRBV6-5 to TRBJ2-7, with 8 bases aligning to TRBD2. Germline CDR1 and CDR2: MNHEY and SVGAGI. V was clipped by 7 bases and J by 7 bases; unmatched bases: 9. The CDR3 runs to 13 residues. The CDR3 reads CASKTGGSGEQYF. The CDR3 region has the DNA TGTGCCAGCAAGACGGGGGGGTCGGGAGAGCAGTACTTC.

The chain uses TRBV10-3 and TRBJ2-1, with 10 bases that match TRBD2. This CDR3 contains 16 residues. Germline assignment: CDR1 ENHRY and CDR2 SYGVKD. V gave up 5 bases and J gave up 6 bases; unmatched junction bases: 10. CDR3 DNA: TGTGCCATCAGTTGGGCTAGCGGGAGTGGTTCCAATGAGCAGTTCTTC. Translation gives CAISWASGSGSNEQFF.

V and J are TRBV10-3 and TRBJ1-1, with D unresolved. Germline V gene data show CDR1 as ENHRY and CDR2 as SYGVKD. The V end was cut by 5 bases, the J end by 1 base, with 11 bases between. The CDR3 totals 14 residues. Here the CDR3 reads CAISKELPNTEAFF. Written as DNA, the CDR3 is TGTGCCATCAGTAAGGAGCTCCCGAACACTGAAGCTTTCTTT.

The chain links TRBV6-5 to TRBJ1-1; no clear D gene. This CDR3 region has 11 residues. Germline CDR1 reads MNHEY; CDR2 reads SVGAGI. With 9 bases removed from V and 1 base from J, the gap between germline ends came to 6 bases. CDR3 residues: CASKRNTEAFF. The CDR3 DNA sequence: TGTGCCAGTAAGAGGAACACTGAAGCTTTCTTT.